This passage covers 26 T cell receptor beta chains from one sample sequenced in a study of sequential checkpoint blockade in melanoma. Treatment in this sample: randomized to nivolumab then ipilimumab (arm A) or the reverse (arm B). Sequencing used immunoSEQ multiplex PCR; TCRdb keeps in-frame clones, though not all of them. This sample carries about 22,000 clones, around 70% of them seen once, and the ten largest clones take under 20%. Sequencing was performed on CD8+ T cells sorted from blood (inferred from file names), taken from a patient given nivolumab and ipilimumab in sequence. Receptors were obtained from a human donor with melanoma.

V and J are TRBV5-4 and TRBJ2-2; maybe TRBD1 (5 bases). CDR3 length equals 14 residues. Germline V gene lookup returns CDR1 SGHNT and CDR2 YYREEE (reference sequence). V lost 0 bases, J lost 4 bases, and 7 bases lay in between. The CDR3 DNA reads TGTGCCAGCAGCTTGGCAGGGTTCACCGGGGAGCTGTTTTTT. Encoded protein: CASSLAGFTGELFF.

This chain links TRBV28 with TRBJ2-1, with 7 bases identical to TRBD2. Germline V gene lookup returns CDR1 MDHEN and CDR2 SYDVKM. J gave up 10 bases and V 6 bases, and 6 bases lay outside the gene matches. The CDR3 totals 12 residues. CDR3 in DNA: TGTGCCAGCAGCCTACTAGCGCCCGAGCAGTTCTTC. Its protein product is CASSLLAPEQFF. The variable domain in full, with the rest retrieved from reference TRBV28 and TRBJ2-1, is DVKVTQSSRYLVKRTGEKVFLECVQDMDHENMFWYRQDPGLGLRLIYFSYDVKMKEKGDIPEGYSVSREKKERFSLILESASTNQTSMYLCASSLLAPEQFFGPGTRLTVL.

J is TRBJ2-3 and V is TRBV14; the match to TRBD1 covers 9 bases. V shed 7 bases, J shed 1 base, and the junction held 24 bases outside the gene matches. Germline CDR1 reads SGHDN; CDR2 reads FVKESK. The CDR3 consists of 21 residues. The CDR3 region is CASITGGPKHTFGMGTDTQYF. CDR3 nucleotides: TGTGCCAGCATCACAGGGGGCCCCAAGCACACCTTCGGGATGGGCACAGATACGCAGTATTTT. Together with reference TRBV14 and TRBJ2-3, the CDR3 gives the full variable domain: EAGVTQFPSHSVIEKGQTVTLRCDPISGHDNLYWYRRVMGKEIKFLLHFVKESKQDESGMPNNRFLAERTGGTYSTLKVQPAELEDSGVYFCASITGGPKHTFGMGTDTQYFGPGTRLTVL.

This clone was seen a few times. J is TRBJ2-2 and V is TRBV19; D is unresolved. The CDR3 runs 13 residues. Germline assignment: CDR1 LNHDA and CDR2 SQIVND (reference sequence). Trimming removed 9 bases at V and 8 bases at J, with 16 bases between. In nucleotides, the CDR3 is TGTGCCAGCCGACAAGCTCTCCCTGGGGAGCTGTTTTTT. The encoded protein is CASRQALPGELFF.

This chain uses TRBV5-8 with TRBJ1-1; TRBD1 matches 7 bases. The V gene end was trimmed by 4 bases and the J gene end by 4 bases; junction bases not matched to a gene: 10. The CDR3 consists of 15 residues. In germline, CDR1 is SGHTS, CDR2 YDEGEE. The CDR3 is CASSQVMTGITEAFF. As DNA, the CDR3 is TGTGCCAGCAGCCAAGTTATGACAGGGATCACTGAAGCTTTCTTT.

The chain is built from TRBV19 and TRBJ1-3, with D possibly matching TRBD1 (5 bases). The ends were cut back, 4 bases at V and 0 bases at J, with 10 bases in the middle. This CDR3 region has 15 residues. Germline CDR1 reads LNHDA; CDR2 reads SQIVND (reference sequence). The CDR3 sequence: CASSRGLNSGNTIYF. CDR3 coding DNA: TGTGCCAGTAGTAGGGGACTGAACTCTGGAAACACCATATATTTT.

V gene TRBV5-8 combines with J gene TRBJ2-7, with 9 bases fitting TRBD1. Trimming at V came to 4 bases and at J to 1 base, leaving 6 bases not matched to a gene. The CDR3 extends over 15 amino acids. In germline, CDR1 is SGHTS, CDR2 YDEGEE. The CDR3 here is CASSLDRGLSYEQYF. CDR3 coding DNA: TGTGCCAGCAGCCTGGACAGGGGACTTTCCTACGAGCAGTACTTC.

This sequence joins TRBV6-5 and TRBJ2-3; D remains ambiguous. CDR3 length equals 13 residues. The V end was cut by 10 bases, the J end by 2 bases, with 13 bases between. Germline-derived CDR1 and CDR2 are MNHEY and SVGAGI. The DNA for the CDR3 is TGTGCCATTGGCCTTGACTCCACAGATACGCAGTATTTT. The encoded protein is CAIGLDSTDTQYF.

The V call is TRBV6-6, the J call TRBJ2-7, with a weak D call TRBD1 (6 bases). Trimming took off 4 bases at V and 5 bases at J, with 12 bases between the two ends. CDR3 size: 13 residues. Germline V gene sequence: CDR1 MNHNY, CDR2 SVGAGI (reference sequence). The CDR3 sequence: CASSSYRVNEQYF. The CDR3 region has the DNA TGTGCCAGCAGTTCCTACAGGGTTAACGAGCAGTACTTC.

The chain recombines TRBV5-6 with TRBJ2-2; weak D call: TRBD1 (6 bases). The V gene lost 0 bases and the J gene lost 7 bases, with 13 bases spanning the gap. The CDR3 is 15 residues long. The germline CDR1 and CDR2 sequences are SGHDT and YYEEEE. CDR3 coding DNA: TGTGCCAGCAGCTTGGGCCAGGGGATAGTCGGGGAGCTGTTTTTT. Its protein product is CASSLGQGIVGELFF.

The V gene is TRBV5-1, the J gene TRBJ2-5; TRBD2 is a possible D gene (6 bases). Germline V gives CDR1 SGHRS, CDR2 YFSETQ. CDR3 length: 13 amino acids. The V and J ends lost 6 bases and 5 bases respectively, with 14 bases between them. The CDR3 DNA reads TGCGCCAGCACCCGGAGGGTCGGGGAGACCCAGTACTTC. Protein sequence: CASTRRVGETQYF. Variable domain in full (rest from reference TRBV5-1 and TRBJ2-5): KAGVTQTPRYLIKTRGQQVTLSCSPISGHRSVSWYQQTPGQGLQFLFEYFSETQRNKGNFPGRFSGRQFSNSRSEMNVSTLELGDSALYLCASTRRVGETQYFGPGTRLLVL.

This clone was seen a handful of times. CDR3 amino acids: CSVAGTLDAQYF. The CDR3 DNA sequence: TGCAGCGTTGCGGGGACTCTCGACGCGCAGTACTTC. The rearrangement links TRBV29-1 to TRBJ2-7; possibly TRBD2 for D (6 bases). The V gene lost 4 bases and the J gene lost 9 bases, with 16 bases spanning the gap. The CDR3 has 12 residues. Per the germline V gene, CDR1 is SQVTM and CDR2 is ANQGSEA.

This chain uses TRBV27 with TRBJ1-2; D is unclear. CDR3 length: 13 residues. CDR1 and CDR2 from the germline V gene are MNHEY and SMNVEV (reference sequence). V was pared by 5 bases and J by 6 bases, with 13 bases between. The CDR3 DNA reads TGTGCCAGCAGTCCCCACAGTCGCCATGGCTACACCTTC. Protein sequence: CASSPHSRHGYTF.

By sample fraction, this clone is medium-sized (0.01 to 0.1%). This chain connects TRBV15 to TRBJ1-3; D call uncertain. With 5 bases removed from V and 7 bases from J, the gap between germline ends came to 12 bases. The CDR3 extends over 13 amino acids. Germline CDR1 LNHNV, CDR2 YYDKDF (reference sequence). This CDR3 reads CATSWSLENTIYF. The CDR3 DNA follows: TGTGCCACCAGCTGGAGTTTGGAGAACACCATATATTTT.

Note on this clone: Other nucleotide sequences in the sample specify the same CDR3. This chain links TRBV19 with TRBJ2-7; D may be TRBD2 (5 bases). Trimming took off 9 bases at V and 2 bases at J, with 38 bases between the two ends. Germline V gene data show CDR1 as LNHDA and CDR2 as SQIVND (reference sequence). The CDR3 runs to 21 residues. The CDR3 region is CASRVRGSVYGVFECTYEQYV. CDR3 DNA sequence: TGTGCCAGCCGGGTTCGGGGTTCGGTCTATGGGGTGTTTGAATGCACCTACGAGCAGTACGTC.

The V gene is TRBV4-3, the J gene TRBJ2-3, with TRBD1 matching over 8 bases. The germline CDR1 and CDR2 sequences are LGHNA and YSLEER. The CDR3 contains 15 residues. Unmatched junction bases numbered 2, after V lost 0 bases and J lost 3 bases. The CDR3 is CASSQDTGGTDTQYF. The CDR3 region has the DNA TGCGCCAGCAGCCAAGATACAGGGGGTACAGATACGCAGTATTTT.

V gene TRBV27 combines with J gene TRBJ2-5, with 12 bases fitting TRBD1. Germline CDR1 reads MNHEY; CDR2 reads SMNVEV (reference sequence). V dropped 2 bases and J dropped 2; count of bases not matched to a gene: 12. The CDR3 sequence is 19 residues long. The CDR3 here is CASSLGVPGQGARQETQYF. CDR3 DNA: TGTGCCAGCAGTTTAGGCGTCCCGGGACAGGGGGCGCGGCAAGAGACCCAGTACTTC.

The rearrangement uses TRBV9 and TRBJ2-3; 7 nucleotides line up with TRBD1. Germline V gene lookup returns CDR1 SGDLS and CDR2 YYNGEE. The CDR3 is made up of 15 amino acids. V shed 3 bases, J shed 1 base, and the junction held 5 bases outside the gene matches. CDR3 nucleotide sequence: TGTGCCAGCAGCGCAGGTGGACAGGGCACAGATACGCAGTATTTT. Encoded protein: CASSAGGQGTDTQYF.

The genes are TRBV5-6 and TRBJ2-1; TRBD1 is a possible D gene (6 bases). Germline CDR1 SGHDT, CDR2 YYEEEE. V was cut by 2 bases and J by 8 bases, with 29 bases left in between. The CDR3 runs 19 residues. This CDR3 is CASSFLGHLEGGNLDEQFF. Written as DNA, the CDR3 is TGTGCCAGCAGCTTTTTGGGACACCTAGAGGGTGGGAATTTGGATGAGCAGTTCTTC.

The chain uses TRBV19 and TRBJ2-3; 7 bases fit TRBD1. V shed 3 bases and J 6 bases; nucleotides not matched to a gene: 9. The CDR3 is made up of 15 amino acids. Germline V gene sequence: CDR1 LNHDA, CDR2 SQIVND (reference sequence). The CDR3 DNA sequence: TGTGCCAGTAGTATCCCGGGACAGCGGTGGGATACGCAGTATTTT. Amino acids: CASSIPGQRWDTQYF.

There are a few counts of this clone. This sequence joins TRBV4-2 and TRBJ1-1, with TRBD1 matching over 7 bases. Trimming took 4 bases from V and 0 from J; bases not matched to a gene: 5. The CDR3 totals 15 residues. Germline V gene sequence: CDR1 LGHNA, CDR2 YNFKEQ. CDR3 region: CASSPRTGLNTEAFF. The CDR3 DNA is TGTGCCAGCAGCCCTAGGACAGGACTGAACACTGAAGCTTTCTTT.

This chain links TRBV5-5 with TRBJ2-2; TRBD2 aligns across 10 bases. V shed 0 bases, J shed 7 bases, and the junction held 9 bases outside the gene matches. The germline CDR1 and CDR2 sequences are SGHKS and YYEKEE (reference sequence). There are 17 residues in the CDR3. The CDR3, as DNA: TGTGCCAGCAGCTTGGAAGGTAGCGGGGGGTATGACGGGGAGCTGTTTTTT. This codes for CASSLEGSGGYDGELFF.

Relative to its sample, this clone is medium-sized. This rearrangement joins TRBV19 to TRBJ1-5; D call uncertain. Germline V gene sequence: CDR1 LNHDA, CDR2 SQIVND (reference sequence). V was shortened by 4 bases and J by 3 bases, with 4 bases between the two germline ends. The CDR3 has 12 amino acids. The CDR3: CASSTYNQPQHF. CDR3 in DNA: TGTGCCAGTAGTACCTACAATCAGCCCCAGCATTTT.

The chain combines TRBV28 with TRBJ2-3; perhaps TRBD1 as D (6 bases). Germline CDR1 is MDHEN and CDR2 is SYDVKM. The CDR3 is 16 residues long. Trimming left V 5 bases short and J 1 base short, with 16 bases between. As DNA, the CDR3 is TGTGCCAGCAGTCCCCACAGGGTGAGGGGCACAGATACGCAGTATTTT. Protein sequence: CASSPHRVRGTDTQYF.

The rearrangement links TRBV2 to TRBJ1-3; D remains ambiguous. Deletions cut 5 bases from V and 4 bases from J, with 9 bases between. Germline V CDR1 and CDR2: SNHLY, FYNNEI. The CDR3 consists of 13 residues. Here the CDR3 DNA reads TGTGCCAGCAGTCGATCACTGGGAAACACCATATATTTT. This encodes CASSRSLGNTIYF.

V gene TRBV9 combines with J gene TRBJ1-5; weak D call: TRBD1 (6 bases). The CDR3 covers 15 residues. V was shortened by 1 base and J by 5 bases, with 13 bases between the two germline ends. Germline CDR1 and CDR2: SGDLS and YYNGEE. CDR3 residues: CASSVTDRQDQPQHF. The CDR3 DNA follows: TGTGCCAGCAGCGTAACCGACAGGCAGGATCAGCCCCAGCATTTT.